This T cell receptor beta chain was retrieved from a study of T cell responses to AZD1222 COVID-19 vaccine. Notes on the study in general: Donor demographics were predominantly white British with a female majority; clonal diversity may be underestimated. The reported proportion of spike-specific TCRs targeting unmutated variant regions was nearly half.

Some clones are missing from TCRdb's copy, which holds only in-frame ones; the method was immunoSEQ multiplex PCR. This table has tens of thousands of clones, 80% to 90% appearing once. Trimming took 0 bases from V and 7 from J, leaving 13 bases between them. This CDR3 has 15 residues. The germline gives CDR1 LNHDA, CDR2 SQIVND (reference sequence). This clone has more than one count but fewer than ten. What it binds is not known. The TCR was taken from an adult who received the AZD1222 COVID-19 vaccine. The J gene is TRBJ1-5, the V gene TRBV19; a possible D gene is TRBD1 (5 bases). Sequencing was performed on peripheral blood, taken 28 days after the second AZD1222 dose. The CDR3 nucleotides are TGTGCCAGTAGTATAGACAGGGCCCATGGACAGCCCCAGCATTTT. As protein: CASSIDRAHGQPQHF.